These T cell receptor beta chains were read from a single sample in a study of CD8+ T cells in alopecia areata. The repertoire was sequenced with immunoSEQ multiplex PCR; TCRdb's copy has only in-frame clones and lacks some. The sample lists some 110,000 clones, approximately 38% occurring once. The sample taken for sequencing was CD4+ T cells sorted from blood. These receptor sequences come from a human donor with alopecia areata. Both conserved end residues are part of each CDR3. A D gene is named only where the DNA matches it firmly. Not every row has a clone size; where given, it reads once, few, many or a size class.

d_gene	v_gene	j_gene	abundance	CDR3aa	CDR3nt
NA	TRBV7-3	TRBJ1-6	few	CASSFYSERTPLHF	TGTGCCAGCAGCTTTTACTCGGAAAGGACGCCCCTCCACTTT
NA	TRBV29-1	TRBJ1-1	few	CSVVGQLNTEAFF	TGCAGCGTGGTGGGACAACTGAACACTGAAGCTTTCTTT
NA	TRBV5-1	TRBJ2-3	NA	CASSSGTTDTQYF	TGCGCCAGCAGCTCCGGGACCACAGATACGCAGTATTTT
NA	TRBV15	TRBJ1-2	once	CATSRQGWGYTF	TGTGCCACCAGCAGACAGGGATGGGGCTACACCTTC
NA	TRBV7-9	TRBJ2-3	few	CASSTTGDRTSRSDTQYF	TGTGCCAGCAGCACGACAGGAGACCGGACTAGTCGATCAGATACGCAGTATTTT
TRBD2	TRBV29-1	TRBJ2-5	NA	CSVYPGLKETQYF	TGCAGCGTTTACCCGGGACTAAAAGAGACCCAGTACTTC
NA	TRBV7-2	TRBJ1-1	NA	CASSPESGNQAFF	TGTGCCAGCAGCCCAGAGAGTGGTAATCAGGCTTTCTTT
TRBD1	TRBV7-9	TRBJ2-7	few	CASSRAGTGGYEQYF	TGTGCCAGCAGCCGAGCCGGGACAGGGGGCTACGAGCAGTACTTC
TRBD1	TRBV23-1	TRBJ1-2	NA	CASSQSLPGQGRGYTF	TGCGCCAGCAGTCAATCACTCCCGGGACAGGGTAGGGGCTACACCTTC
NA	TRBV18	TRBJ1-4	NA	CASSSPGAKNEKLFF	TGTGCCAGCTCATCCCCAGGGGCAAAGAATGAAAAACTGTTTTTT
NA	TRBV18	TRBJ1-5	few	CASSDMGNQPQHF	TGTGCCAGCTCAGATATGGGCAATCAGCCCCAGCATTTT
NA	TRBV5-1	TRBJ2-2	few	CASSLVGTNTGELFF	TGCGCCAGCAGCTTGGTAGGCACGAACACCGGGGAGCTGTTTTTT
NA	TRBV29-1	TRBJ2-7	NA	CSHGGPGLYEQYF	TGCAGCCATGGGGGGCCGGGGCTCTACGAGCAGTACTTC
NA	TRBV18	TRBJ2-7	NA	CASSRTELGNSYEQYF	TGTGCCAGCTCACGCACCGAGCTAGGGAACTCCTACGAGCAGTACTTC
NA	TRBV7-2	TRBJ2-3	few	CASSPSASGADTQYF	TGTGCCAGCAGCCCCTCGGCCTCAGGGGCAGATACGCAGTATTTT
NA	TRBV23-1	TRBJ1-1	NA	CASLGPDNTEAFF	TGCGCCAGCCTAGGCCCGGACAACACTGAAGCTTTCTTT
NA	TRBV11-2	TRBJ2-1	NA	CASSLDVYSSYNEQFF	TGTGCCAGCAGCCTAGACGTCTACAGCTCCTACAATGAGCAGTTCTTC
NA	TRBV18	TRBJ2-7	few	CASSPIDVDEQYF	TGTGCCAGCTCACCAATAGACGTCGACGAGCAGTACTTC
TRBD2	TRBV7-2	TRBJ2-7	NA	CASSSGLAGVVQYF	TGTGCCAGCAGCTCAGGACTAGCGGGAGTGGTGCAGTACTTC
NA	TRBV9	TRBJ2-7	NA	CASSVDSGSTYEQYF	TGTGCCAGCAGCGTAGACAGCGGGTCTACCTACGAGCAGTACTTC
TRBD2	TRBV18	TRBJ2-7	NA	CASSPLSGRVYEQYF	TGTGCCAGCTCCCCTTTAAGCGGGAGGGTCTACGAGCAGTACTTC
NA	TRBV4-1	TRBJ2-3	NA	CASSQGGSTDTQYF	TGCGCCAGCAGCCAAGGCGGCAGCACAGATACGCAGTATTTT
NA	TRBV7-2	TRBJ1-2	NA	CASSSWPPNYGYTF	TGTGCCAGCAGCTCCTGGCCACCAAACTATGGCTACACCTTC
NA	TRBV30	TRBJ1-2	once	CAWSRGYGYTF	TGTGCCTGGAGCCGGGGGTATGGCTACACCTTC
NA	TRBV30	TRBJ1-1	few	CAWKRTGVEAFF	TGTGCCTGGAAACGGACGGGCGTTGAAGCTTTCTTT
NA	TRBV7-7	TRBJ2-5	NA	CASSRLRTETQYF	TGTGCTAGCAGTCGCCTCAGGACGGAGACCCAGTACTTC
TRBD2	TRBV13	TRBJ2-1	NA	CASSFRLAGELKGEQFF	TGTGCCAGCAGCTTCAGACTAGCGGGAGAACTAAAGGGAGAGCAGTTCTTC
NA	TRBV5-1	TRBJ1-6	NA	CASSPHGGSGSPLHF	TGCGCCAGCAGCCCACACGGGGGATCGGGATCACCCCTCCACTTT
NA	TRBV29-1	TRBJ1-1	NA	CSVEPDRISNTEAFF	TGCAGCGTTGAGCCCGACCGGATATCGAACACTGAAGCTTTCTTT
NA	TRBV5-1	TRBJ2-5	NA	CASSWGETQYF	TGCGCCAGCAGCTGGGGGGAGACCCAGTACTTC
NA	TRBV20-1	TRBJ2-7	NA	CSAREAYEQYF	TGCAGTGCTAGAGAAGCCTACGAGCAGTACTTC
NA	TRBV5-1	TRBJ1-1	NA	CASSSRGAEAFF	TGCGCCAGCAGCTCCAGGGGTGCTGAAGCTTTCTTT
NA	TRBV29-1	TRBJ2-7	NA	CSVGLGFYYEQYF	TGCAGCGTTGGACTGGGGTTTTACTACGAGCAGTACTTC
NA	TRBV20-1	TRBJ2-3	NA	CSAVYENTQYF	TGCAGTGCCGTTTATGAAAATACGCAGTATTTT
NA	TRBV30	TRBJ2-5	few	CAWSSALARDQYF	TGTGCCTGGAGTTCAGCGCTAGCGCGGGACCAGTACTTC
TRBD2	TRBV7-8	TRBJ2-7	few	CASSSGLAGGPGEQYF	TGTGCCAGCAGCTCAGGACTAGCGGGAGGGCCGGGCGAGCAGTACTTC